One sample yielded the 3 T cell receptor beta chains listed below, sequenced in a study of T-cell memory formation after mild COVID-19. One entry per CDR3 protein results from TCRdb running MiXCR on the 5' RACE reads. The sample includes 350,000 to 500,000 distinct CDR3 sequences, approximately 19% seen only once; the top ten take around a fifth. The specimen was PBMCs or a T cell subset sorted from them (not recorded which). All receptors derive from a man between 18 and 29 years old who had mild COVID-19 (a few samples of this study predate the infection). Cell type and time point are not known.

In this sample, this clonotype turned up a few times. The chain has TRBV3-1 and TRBJ1-5, with D possibly TRBD1 on 6 matching bases. CDR1 is LGHDT and CDR2 is YNNKEL in the germline V gene (reference sequence). V lost 1 base and J 3 bases, leaving 10 bases between the germline ends. The CDR3 runs 15 residues. This chain's CDR3 is CASSQAGQNNQPQHF. DNA of the CDR3: TGTGCCAGCAGCCAAGCGGGACAAAACAATCAGCCCCAGCATTTT. The whole variable domain, remainder taken from reference TRBV3-1 and TRBJ1-5, is DTAVSQTPKYLVTQMGNDKSIKCEQNLGHDTMYWYKQDSKKFLKIMFSYNNKELIINETVPNRFSPKSPDKAHLNLHINSLELGDSAVYFCASSQAGQNNQPQHFGDGTRLSIL.

The DNA of the CDR3 is TGTGCCAGCAGCGCAGTCGGGACCCAGTACTTC. Its protein product is CASSAVGTQYF. The chain recombines TRBV11-2 with TRBJ2-5, with D hard to call. The CDR3 has 11 residues. Germline CDR1 reads SGHAT; CDR2 reads FQNNGV. Trimming cost V 5 bases and J 7 bases, with 8 bases left between them.

This clonotype was detected only a few times. J is TRBJ1-5 and V is TRBV7-2; D call uncertain. Looked up from germline, CDR1 is SGHTA and CDR2 is FQGNSA. The CDR3 is 14 residues long. V lost 7 bases and J lost 4, with 14 bases in between. The CDR3 is CASTSWALNQPQHF. The CDR3 DNA is TGTGCCAGCACCTCTTGGGCTCTAAATCAGCCCCAGCATTTT.